Following are 20 T cell receptor beta chains from one sample sequenced in a study of breast tumors, draining lymph nodes, adjacent tissues. TCRdb passed the multiplex PCR reads through MiXCR, listing each CDR3 protein once. In the table there are approximately 280,000 distinct CDR3 sequences, around 31% of which are singletons. The lymph nodes were axillary draining lymph nodes from breast cancer patients. Sequences were obtained from axillary lymph node tissue. These receptors were obtained from a female donor with breast cancer. Some clones in this sample may be carry-over from other donors' samples.

Concerning this clonotype: A read error may be the cause here, since a much bigger clone is one base away. The chain links TRBV5-8 to TRBJ2-1, with 7 bases lining up with TRBD1. Per the germline V gene, CDR1 is SGHTS and CDR2 is YDEGEE. CDR3 length equals 15 residues. The CDR3 DNA is TGTGCCAGCAGCTTACGCCACGACAGGGACGATGACCAGTTCTTC. This codes for CASSLRHDRDDDQFF.

The chain is built from TRBV2 and TRBJ1-5, with TRBD1 matching over 7 bases. The V gene end was trimmed by 8 bases and the J gene end by 5 bases; junction bases not matched to a gene: 9. The CDR3 is made up of 14 amino acids. Germline V gene sequence: CDR1 SNHLY, CDR2 FYNNEI. CDR3 sequence reads: CASGEAQGDQPQHF. The CDR3 nucleotides read TGTGCCAGCGGGGAAGCGCAGGGGGATCAGCCCCAGCATTTT.

This clonotype was seen at least ten times. The V and J genes are TRBV7-2 and TRBJ1-5; possible D gene TRBD1, 6 bases. Trimming cost V 1 base and J 6 bases, with 10 bases left between them. The CDR3 spans 14 residues. The germline V gene encodes CDR1 SGHTA and CDR2 FQGNSA. DNA for the CDR3: TGTGCCAGCAGCTTAGAGGGGGTACGTCAGCCCCAGCATTTT. Protein product: CASSLEGVRQPQHF. Complete variable domain (other parts from reference TRBV7-2 and TRBJ1-5): GAGVSQSPSNKVTEKGKDVELRCDPISGHTALYWYRQSLGQGLEFLIYFQGNSAPDKSGLPSDRFSAERTGGSVSTLTIQRTQQEDSAVYLCASSLEGVRQPQHFGDGTRLSIL.

This chain uses TRBV9 with TRBJ1-2; 9 bases map to TRBD1. Germline CDR1 reads SGDLS; CDR2 reads YYNGEE. The CDR3 runs to 14 residues. V trimming: 3 bases; J trimming: 7 bases; junction bases outside the gene matches: 7. Here the CDR3 reads CASSANRGRGGYTF. The CDR3 DNA is TGTGCCAGCAGCGCCAACAGGGGGCGAGGTGGCTACACCTTC. The full variable domain, with the rest looked up from reference TRBV9 and TRBJ1-2, is DSGVTQTPKHLITATGQRVTLRCSPRSGDLSVYWYQQSLDQGLQFLIQYYNGEERAKGNILERFSAQQFPDLHSELNLSSLELGDSALYFCASSANRGRGGYTFGSGTRLTVV.

Many counts were recorded for this clonotype. This rearrangement joins TRBV20-1 to TRBJ2-7; 9 nucleotides line up with TRBD2. The CDR3 consists of 17 residues. Germline CDR1 DFQATT, CDR2 SNEGSKA (reference sequence). V lost 3 bases to trimming and J lost 5 bases; unmatched junction nucleotides: 17. The CDR3 coding sequence is TGCAGTGCTAGTATTCCGCTAGCGGGGCCGCCTAGGAACGAGCAGTACTTC. This translates into CSASIPLAGPPRNEQYF.

In this sample, this clonotype turned up a few times. This sequence joins TRBV6-6 and TRBJ2-7; TRBD1 matches at 8 bases. The junction had 27 bases not matched to a gene; V was cut back by 7 bases and J by 4 bases. Germline CDR1 MNHNY, CDR2 SVGAGI (reference sequence). The CDR3 contains 20 residues. CDR3 bases: TGTGCCAGCACCGACGGTTTACTCCGGGACAGGTCTCGAGGCGGTTACGAGCAGTACTTC. The encoded protein is CASTDGLLRDRSRGGYEQYF.

This clonotype was recorded a few times. The chain employs TRBV18 and TRBJ1-4, with 8 positions matching TRBD1. Germline loops: CDR1 KGHSH, CDR2 LQKENI. The CDR3 extends over 15 amino acids. J was trimmed by 6 bases and V by 5 bases; bases with no gene match: 8. This CDR3 is CASSTTGGVDEKLFF. The CDR3 nucleotides read TGTGCCAGCTCAACCACAGGGGGTGTTGATGAAAAACTGTTTTTT. The full variable domain, its missing parts supplied by reference TRBV18 and TRBJ1-4, is NAGVMQNPRHLVRRRGQEARLRCSPMKGHSHVYWYRQLPEEGLKFMVYLQKENIIDESGMPKERFSAEFPKEGPSILRIQQVVRGDSAAYFCASSTTGGVDEKLFFGSGTQLSVL.

This clonotype has ten or more counts. The V and J genes are TRBV19 and TRBJ1-3, with D unresolved. The germline V and J ends were trimmed by 7 bases and 4 bases, with 8 bases remaining between them. CDR1 is LNHDA, CDR2 SQIVND, per germline (reference sequence). This CDR3 region has 12 residues. CDR3 DNA: TGTGCCAGTAACGAAGGCGGAAACACCATATATTTT. Its translation is CASNEGGNTIYF.

As concerns this clonotype: The missing conserved phenylalanine or tryptophan at the end of this CDR3 makes a read error likely. No DNA is shown, since the ends of the CDR3 on it are uncertain; the CDR3 is the one TCRdb lists. The chain employs TRBV9 and TRBJ2-2; the table gives TRBD1 as D, unverified against the DNA. The CDR3 length equals 18 residues, ends included. The germline CDR1 and CDR2 sequences are SGDLS and YYNGEE. CDR3 region: CASSGGGGPGANTGELMS.

There are many counts of this clonotype. CDR3 bases: TGCAGTGCTAGGGACCCAAGGGGATATGGCTACACCTTC. It is translated as CSARDPRGYGYTF. The chain is built from TRBV20-1 and TRBJ1-2, with a possible D match to TRBD1 (5 bases). Trimming cost V 3 bases and J 5 bases, with 13 bases left between them. The CDR3 covers 13 residues. CDR1 DFQATT and CDR2 SNEGSKA come from the germline V gene (reference sequence).

This clonotype has only a few counts. This may stem from a read error, because a much larger clone lies one nucleotide away. The rearrangement links TRBV5-5 to TRBJ2-2; the D gene is possibly TRBD2 (7 bases). Trimming left V 2 bases short and J 6 bases short, with 11 bases between. There are 14 residues in the CDR3. Germline V gives CDR1 SGHKS, CDR2 YYEKEE (reference sequence). The CDR3: CASSFRGAAGELFF. DNA of the CDR3: TGTGCCAGCAGCTTTCGGGGGGCCGCCGGGGAGCTGTTTTTT. Complete variable domain (other parts from reference TRBV5-5 and TRBJ2-2): DAGVTQSPTHLIKTRGQQVTLRCSPISGHKSVSWYQQVLGQGPQFIFQYYEKEERGRGNFPDRFSARQFPNYSSELNVNALLLGDSALYLCASSFRGAAGELFFGEGSRLTVL.

At least ten counts were recorded for this clonotype. V is TRBV20-1 and J is TRBJ2-2; D uncertain. The CDR3 is made up of 14 amino acids. V lost 5 bases and J 0 bases, leaving 10 bases between the germline ends. Germline lookup yields CDR1 DFQATT and CDR2 SNEGSKA (reference sequence). This CDR3 reads CSARPPSNTGELFF. The CDR3 region has the DNA TGCAGTGCTCGACCTCCCTCGAACACCGGGGAGCTGTTTTTT.

Regarding this clonotype: This may be a read error: a much more frequent sequence differs by one nucleotide. J is TRBJ2-7 and V is TRBV7-2, with D possibly being TRBD2 (6 bases). The CDR3 is 17 amino acids. CDR1 is SGHTA and CDR2 is FQGNSA in the germline V gene. Between the trimmed V and J ends, which lost 8 bases and 8 bases, there was a span of 31 bases. This chain's CDR3 is CASRSYGESGGKNQQYF. CDR3 nucleotides: TGTGCCAGCCGCTCCTATGGCGAATCGGGCGGGAAGAACCAGCAGTACTTC.

A word on this clonotype: This may be a read error: a much more frequent sequence differs by one nucleotide. The chain links TRBV7-8 to TRBJ2-5; 7 nucleotides line up with TRBD1. Germline CDR1 SGHVS, CDR2 FQNEAQ. This CDR3 is built from 15 residues. The CDR3, as DNA: TGTGCCAGCACCTCCCCGGGACAGCTAAAAGAGACCCAGCACTTC. Translation: CASTSPGQLKETQHF.

Worth noting for this clonotype: One base away lies a much larger clone, so this may be a sequencing read error. This chain joins TRBV11-3 and TRBJ2-1; TRBD2 aligns across 14 bases. This CDR3 comprises 18 residues. Germline CDR1 and CDR2: SGHNT and YENEEA. V lost 0 bases, J lost 10 bases, and 11 bases stayed unmatched. The CDR3: CASSLDSRTSGRTEEQFF. For the CDR3, the DNA is TGTGCCAGCAGCTTAGATTCTAGGACTAGCGGGAGGACCGAGGAGCAGTTCTTC.

The genes are TRBV10-2 and TRBJ2-3, with D perhaps matching TRBD1 or TRBD2 (6 bases each). Germline V gene lookup returns CDR1 WSHSY and CDR2 SAAADI. The CDR3 spans 14 residues. V was cut by 4 bases and J by 11 bases, with 19 bases left in between. The CDR3 protein is CASSVSGGGNEQYF. In DNA form, the CDR3 reads TGCGCCAGCAGTGTTAGCGGTGGGGGCAATGAGCAGTATTTT.

DNA for the CDR3: TGTGCCACCAGTACCGGGACCTCAGGGCCTGGTTCTGGAAACACCATATATTTT. Its translation is CATSTGTSGPGSGNTIYF. The chain employs TRBV7-8 and TRBJ1-3; D might be TRBD1 (5 bases). Germline assignment: CDR1 SGHVS and CDR2 FQNEAQ. The CDR3 has 18 amino acids. V was clipped by 10 bases and J by 1 base, with 26 bases between them. Supplemented by reference TRBV7-8 and TRBJ1-3, the full variable domain reads GAGVSQSPRYKVAKRGQDVALRCDPISGHVSLFWYQQALGQGPEFLTYFQNEAQLDKSGLPSDRFFAERPEGSVSTLKIQRTQQEDSAVYLCATSTGTSGPGSGNTIYFGEGSWLTVV.

This clonotype was found many times. Germline is not matched at one junction end, which may reflect a read error. V is TRBV19 and J is TRBJ2-2; D possibly corresponds to TRBD2 (6 bases). CDR1 is LNHDA and CDR2 is SQIVND in the germline V gene (reference sequence). This CDR3 has 15 amino acids. CDR3 DNA: TGTGCCAGTAGTTGGGGAGATGCGAACACCGGGGGGCTGTTTTTT. Encoded protein: CASSWGDANTGGLFF.

There are a few counts of this clonotype. The chain combines TRBV3-1 with TRBJ2-7; TRBD2 is a possible D gene (5 bases). The germline V gene encodes CDR1 LGHDT and CDR2 YNNKEL (reference sequence). The V end lost 6 bases, the J end lost 0 bases, and 12 bases lay between the germline ends. The CDR3 length is 14 residues. The CDR3 bases are TGTGCCAGCAGACCGAGCGGCAACTCCTACGAGCAGTACTTC. Protein: CASRPSGNSYEQYF.

This clonotype was recorded many times. This sequence joins TRBV7-2 and TRBJ2-7, with D uncertain. V lost 5 bases and J lost 2, with 4 bases in between. The CDR3 covers 11 residues. Looked up from germline, CDR1 is SGHTA and CDR2 is FQGNSA. The CDR3 loop reads CASSLTYEQYF. CDR3 nucleotide sequence: TGTGCCAGCAGCCTCACCTACGAGCAGTACTTC.